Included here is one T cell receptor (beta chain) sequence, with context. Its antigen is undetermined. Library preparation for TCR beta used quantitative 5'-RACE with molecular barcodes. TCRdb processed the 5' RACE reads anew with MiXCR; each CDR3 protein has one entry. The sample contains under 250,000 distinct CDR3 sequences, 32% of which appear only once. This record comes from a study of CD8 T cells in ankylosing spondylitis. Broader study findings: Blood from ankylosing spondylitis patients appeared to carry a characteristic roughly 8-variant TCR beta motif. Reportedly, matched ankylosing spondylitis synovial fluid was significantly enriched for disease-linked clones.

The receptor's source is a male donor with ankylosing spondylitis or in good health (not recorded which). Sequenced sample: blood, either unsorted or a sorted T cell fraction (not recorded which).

The DNA of the CDR3 is TGCGCCAGCAGTGACCCCGGGACAGGGGATGAGCAGTACTTC. This gives the protein CASSDPGTGDEQYF. The J gene is TRBJ2-7, the V gene TRBV10-1; 10 bases line up with TRBD1. This CDR3 has 14 residues. Germline V lookup: CDR1 WNHNN, CDR2 SYGVQD (reference sequence). Trimming at V came to 3 bases and at J to 7 bases, leaving 6 bases not matched to a gene.